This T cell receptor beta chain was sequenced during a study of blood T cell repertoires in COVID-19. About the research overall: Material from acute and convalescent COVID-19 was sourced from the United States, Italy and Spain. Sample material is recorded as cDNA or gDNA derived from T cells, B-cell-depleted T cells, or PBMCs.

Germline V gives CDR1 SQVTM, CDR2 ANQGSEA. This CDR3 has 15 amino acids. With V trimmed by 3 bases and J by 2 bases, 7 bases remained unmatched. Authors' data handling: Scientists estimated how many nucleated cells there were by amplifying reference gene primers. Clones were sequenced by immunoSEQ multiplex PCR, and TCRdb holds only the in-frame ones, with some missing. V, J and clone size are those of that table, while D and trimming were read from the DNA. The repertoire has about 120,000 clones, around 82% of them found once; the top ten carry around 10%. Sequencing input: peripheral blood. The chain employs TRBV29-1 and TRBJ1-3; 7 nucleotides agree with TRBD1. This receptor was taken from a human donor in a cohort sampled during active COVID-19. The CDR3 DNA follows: TGCAGCGTTGACCCGGACAGGAACCCTGGAAACACCATATATTTT. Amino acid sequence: CSVDPDRNPGNTIYF.